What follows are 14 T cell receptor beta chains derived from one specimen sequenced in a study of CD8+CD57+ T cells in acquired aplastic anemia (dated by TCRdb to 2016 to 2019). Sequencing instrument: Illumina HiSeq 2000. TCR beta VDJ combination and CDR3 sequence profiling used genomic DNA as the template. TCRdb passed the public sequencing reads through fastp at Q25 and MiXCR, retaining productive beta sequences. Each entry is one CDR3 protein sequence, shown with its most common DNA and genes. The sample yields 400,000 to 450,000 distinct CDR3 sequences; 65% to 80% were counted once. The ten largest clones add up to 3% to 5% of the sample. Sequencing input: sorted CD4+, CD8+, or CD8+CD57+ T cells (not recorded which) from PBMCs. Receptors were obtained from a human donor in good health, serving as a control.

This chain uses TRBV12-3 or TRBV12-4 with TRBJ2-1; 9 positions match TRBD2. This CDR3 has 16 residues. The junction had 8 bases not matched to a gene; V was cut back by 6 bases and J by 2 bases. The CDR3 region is CASSRVGGGAYNEQFF. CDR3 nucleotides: TGTGCCAGCAGCCGCGTAGGCGGGGGGGCCTACAATGAGCAGTTCTTC.

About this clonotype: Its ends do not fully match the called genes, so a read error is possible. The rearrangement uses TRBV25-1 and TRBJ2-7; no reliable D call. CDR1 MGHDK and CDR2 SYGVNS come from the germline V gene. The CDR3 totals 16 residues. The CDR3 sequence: CALCQGRVGLLDEQYF. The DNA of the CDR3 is TGCGCTCTCTGCCAAGGTAGGGTGGGCTTGCTGGACGAGCAGTACTTC.

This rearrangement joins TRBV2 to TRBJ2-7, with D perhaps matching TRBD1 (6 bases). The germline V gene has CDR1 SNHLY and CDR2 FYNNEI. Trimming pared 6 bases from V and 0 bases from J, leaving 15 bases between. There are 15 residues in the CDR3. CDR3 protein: CASSDRKRGSYEQYF. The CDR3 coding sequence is TGTGCCAGCAGCGACAGGAAACGGGGCTCCTACGAGCAGTACTTC.

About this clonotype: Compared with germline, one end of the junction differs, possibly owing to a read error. The CDR3 nucleotides are TGTGCCAGCAGCACTATCGCCTCGTGGACCTACGAGCTGTACTTC. It yields the protein CASSTIASWTYELYF. This chain joins TRBV2 and TRBJ2-7; D gene uncertain. The CDR3 extends over 15 amino acids. Germline CDR1 SNHLY, CDR2 FYNNEI.

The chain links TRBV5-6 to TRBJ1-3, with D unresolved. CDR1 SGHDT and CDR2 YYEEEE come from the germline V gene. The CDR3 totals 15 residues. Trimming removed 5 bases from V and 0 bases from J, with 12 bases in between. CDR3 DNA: TGTGCCAGCAGGACATCGGTCGCCTCTGGAAACACCATATATTTT. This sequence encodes CASRTSVASGNTIYF.

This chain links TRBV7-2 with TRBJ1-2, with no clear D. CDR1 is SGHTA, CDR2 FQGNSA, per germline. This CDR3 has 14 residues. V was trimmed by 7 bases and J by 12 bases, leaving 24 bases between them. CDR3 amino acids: CASTPAGANYDHTF. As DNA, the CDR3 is TGTGCCAGCACCCCAGCGGGCGCTAACTATGACCACACCTTC.

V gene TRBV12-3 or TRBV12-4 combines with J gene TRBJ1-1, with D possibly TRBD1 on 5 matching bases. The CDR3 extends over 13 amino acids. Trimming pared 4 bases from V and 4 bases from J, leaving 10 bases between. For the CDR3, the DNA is TGTGCCAGCAGTTCGGACAAGGTCACTGAAGCTTTCTTT. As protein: CASSSDKVTEAFF.

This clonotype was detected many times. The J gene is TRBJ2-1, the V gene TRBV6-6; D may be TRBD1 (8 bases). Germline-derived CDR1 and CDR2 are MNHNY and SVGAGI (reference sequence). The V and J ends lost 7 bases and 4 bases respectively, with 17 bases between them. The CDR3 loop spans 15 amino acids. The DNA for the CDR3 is TGTGCCAGCACCGTCACAGGGGGAGGGTACAATGAGCAGTTCTTC. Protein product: CASTVTGGGYNEQFF.

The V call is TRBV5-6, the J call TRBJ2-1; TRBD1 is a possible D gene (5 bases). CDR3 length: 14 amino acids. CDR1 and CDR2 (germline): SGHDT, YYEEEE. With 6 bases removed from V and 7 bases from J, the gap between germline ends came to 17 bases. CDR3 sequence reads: CASTMAAKGNEQFF. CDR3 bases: TGTGCCAGCACCATGGCGGCAAAGGGGAATGAGCAGTTCTTC.

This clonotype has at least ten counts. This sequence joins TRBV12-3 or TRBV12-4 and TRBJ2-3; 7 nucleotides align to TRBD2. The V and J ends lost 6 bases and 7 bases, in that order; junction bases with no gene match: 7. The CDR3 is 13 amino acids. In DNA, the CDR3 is TGTGCCAGCAGCATGACTAGCCGCCATACGCAGTATTTT. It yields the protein CASSMTSRHTQYF.

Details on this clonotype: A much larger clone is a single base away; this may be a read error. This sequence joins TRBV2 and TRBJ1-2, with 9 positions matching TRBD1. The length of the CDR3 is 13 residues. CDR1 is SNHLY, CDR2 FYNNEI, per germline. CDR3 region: CAGRLTGGKGYTF. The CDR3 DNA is TGTGCCGGCAGACTCACAGGGGGCAAAGGCTACACCTTC.

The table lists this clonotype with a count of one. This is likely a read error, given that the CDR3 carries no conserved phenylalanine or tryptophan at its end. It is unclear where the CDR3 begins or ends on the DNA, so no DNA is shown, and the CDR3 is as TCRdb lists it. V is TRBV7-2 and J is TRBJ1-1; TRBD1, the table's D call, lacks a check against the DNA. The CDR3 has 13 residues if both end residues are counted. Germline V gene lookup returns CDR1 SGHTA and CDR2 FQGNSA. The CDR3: CASGNGLSEETQY.

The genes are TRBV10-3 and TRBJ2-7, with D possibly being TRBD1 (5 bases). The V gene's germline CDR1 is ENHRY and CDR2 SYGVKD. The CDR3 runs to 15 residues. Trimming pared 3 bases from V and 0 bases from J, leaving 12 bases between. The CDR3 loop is CAISDGGASSYEQYF. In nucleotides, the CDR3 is TGTGCCATCAGTGATGGTGGGGCGAGCTCCTACGAGCAGTACTTC.

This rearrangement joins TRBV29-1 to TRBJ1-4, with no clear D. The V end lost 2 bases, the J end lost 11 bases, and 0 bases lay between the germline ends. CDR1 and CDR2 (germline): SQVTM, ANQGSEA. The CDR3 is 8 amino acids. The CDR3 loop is CSVEKLFF. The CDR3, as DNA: TGCAGCGTTGAAAAACTGTTTTTT.